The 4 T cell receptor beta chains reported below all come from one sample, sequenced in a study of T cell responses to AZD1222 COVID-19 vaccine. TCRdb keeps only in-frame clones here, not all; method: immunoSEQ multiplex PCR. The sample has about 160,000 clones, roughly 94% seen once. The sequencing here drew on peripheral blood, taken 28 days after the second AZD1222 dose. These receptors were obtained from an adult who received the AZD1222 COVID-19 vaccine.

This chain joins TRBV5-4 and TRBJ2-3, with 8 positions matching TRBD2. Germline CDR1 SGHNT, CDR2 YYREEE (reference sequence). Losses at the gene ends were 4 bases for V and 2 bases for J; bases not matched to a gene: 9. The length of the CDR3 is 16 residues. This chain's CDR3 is CASSLGTSGITDTQYF. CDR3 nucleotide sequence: TGTGCCAGCAGCCTCGGCACTAGCGGTATCACAGATACGCAGTATTTT.

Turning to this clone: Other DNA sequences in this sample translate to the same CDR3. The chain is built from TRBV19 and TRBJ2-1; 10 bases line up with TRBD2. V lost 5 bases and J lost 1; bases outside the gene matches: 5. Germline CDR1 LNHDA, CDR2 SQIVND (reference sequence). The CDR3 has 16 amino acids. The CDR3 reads CASSLRTSGSYNEQFF. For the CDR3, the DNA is TGTGCCAGTAGTTTACGGACTAGCGGTTCCTACAATGAGCAGTTCTTC. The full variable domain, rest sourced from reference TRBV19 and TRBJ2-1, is DGGITQSPKYLFRKEGQNVTLSCEQNLNHDAMYWYRQDPGQGLRLIYYSQIVNDFQKGDIAEGYSVSREKKESFPLTVTSAQKNPTAFYLCASSLRTSGSYNEQFFGPGTRLTVL.

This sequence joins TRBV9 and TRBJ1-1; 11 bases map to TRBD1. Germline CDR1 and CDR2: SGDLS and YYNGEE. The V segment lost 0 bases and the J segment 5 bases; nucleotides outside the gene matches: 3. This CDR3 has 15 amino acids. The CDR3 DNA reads TGTGCCAGCAGCGTAGTCGGGACAGGGGGGACTGAAGCTTTCTTT. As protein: CASSVVGTGGTEAFF.

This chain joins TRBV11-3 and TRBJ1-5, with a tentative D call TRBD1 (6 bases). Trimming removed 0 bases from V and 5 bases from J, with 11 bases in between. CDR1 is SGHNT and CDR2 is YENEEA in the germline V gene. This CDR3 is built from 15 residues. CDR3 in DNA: TGTGCCAGCAGCTTAGAGGACGGGGGCGATCAGCCCCAGCATTTT. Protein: CASSLEDGGDQPQHF.